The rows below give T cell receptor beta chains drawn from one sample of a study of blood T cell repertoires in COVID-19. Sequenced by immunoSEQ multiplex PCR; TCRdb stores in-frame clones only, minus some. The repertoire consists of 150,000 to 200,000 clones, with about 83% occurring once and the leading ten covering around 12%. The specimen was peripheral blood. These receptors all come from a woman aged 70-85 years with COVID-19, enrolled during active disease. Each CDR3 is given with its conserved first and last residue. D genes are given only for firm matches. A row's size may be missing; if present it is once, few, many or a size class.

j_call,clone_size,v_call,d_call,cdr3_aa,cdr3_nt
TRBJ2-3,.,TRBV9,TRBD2,CASSVEVGLASRDTQYF,TGTGCCAGCAGCGTAGAAGTGGGACTAGCGAGTAGAGATACGCAGTATTTT
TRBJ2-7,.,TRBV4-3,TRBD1,CASSRADRGRGEQYF,TGCGCCAGCAGCCGAGCCGACAGGGGGCGCGGGGAGCAGTACTTC
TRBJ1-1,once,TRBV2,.,CASSDLGEVTEAFF,TGTGCCAGCAGTGATTTGGGGGAGGTCACTGAAGCTTTCTTT
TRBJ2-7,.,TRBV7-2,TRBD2,CASSPRLAGGSYEQYF,TGTGCCAGCAGCCCGAGACTAGCGGGGGGCTCCTACGAGCAGTACTTC
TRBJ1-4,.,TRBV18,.,CASSRDTRTNEKLFF,TGTGCCAGCTCACGGGACACCAGAACTAATGAAAAACTGTTTTTT
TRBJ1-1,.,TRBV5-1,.,CASSTIPGNTEAFF,TGCGCCAGCAGCACGATCCCCGGGAACACTGAAGCTTTCTTT
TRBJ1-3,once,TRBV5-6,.,CASSRGRGINTIYF,TGTGCCAGCAGCCGAGGACGGGGGATAAACACCATATATTTT
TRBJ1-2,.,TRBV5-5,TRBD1,CASSPTTGSNYGYTF,TGTGCCAGCAGCCCTACGACAGGGTCTAACTATGGCTACACCTTC
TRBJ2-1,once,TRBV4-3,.,CASSQDSRYEQFF,TGCGCCAGCAGCCAAGATTCGCGGTACGAGCAGTTCTTC
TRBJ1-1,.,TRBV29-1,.,CSVSRSTEAFF,TGCAGCGTTTCTCGTAGCACTGAAGCTTTCTTT
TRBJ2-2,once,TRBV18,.,CASSRGSAGTNTGELFF,TGTGCCAGCTCACGCGGCTCCGCGGGGACGAACACCGGGGAGCTGTTTTTT
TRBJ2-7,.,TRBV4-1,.,CASSQEAGQASYEQYF,TGCGCCAGCAGCCAAGAAGCGGGACAAGCCAGTTACGAGCAGTACTTC
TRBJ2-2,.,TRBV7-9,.,CASSLDLNTGELFF,TGTGCCAGCAGCTTAGATCTGAACACCGGGGAGCTGTTTTTT
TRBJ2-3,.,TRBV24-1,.,CATSEPAKGAQYF,TGTGCCACCAGTGAACCAGCTAAAGGAGCGCAGTATTTT
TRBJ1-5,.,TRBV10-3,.,CAISESGTPDQPQHF,TGTGCCATCAGTGAGTCAGGGACACCCGATCAGCCCCAGCATTTT